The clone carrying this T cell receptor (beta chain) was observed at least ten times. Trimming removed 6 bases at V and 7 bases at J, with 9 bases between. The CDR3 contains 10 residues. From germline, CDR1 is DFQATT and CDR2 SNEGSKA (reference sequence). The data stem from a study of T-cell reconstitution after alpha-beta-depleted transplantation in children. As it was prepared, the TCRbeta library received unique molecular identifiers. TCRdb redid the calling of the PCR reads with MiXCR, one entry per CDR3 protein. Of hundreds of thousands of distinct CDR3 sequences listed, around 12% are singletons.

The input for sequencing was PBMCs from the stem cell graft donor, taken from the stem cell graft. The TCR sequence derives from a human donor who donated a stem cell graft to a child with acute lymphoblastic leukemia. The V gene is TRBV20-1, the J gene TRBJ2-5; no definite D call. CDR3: CSALGRTQYF. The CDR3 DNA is TGCAGTGCATTAGGACGGACCCAGTACTTC.